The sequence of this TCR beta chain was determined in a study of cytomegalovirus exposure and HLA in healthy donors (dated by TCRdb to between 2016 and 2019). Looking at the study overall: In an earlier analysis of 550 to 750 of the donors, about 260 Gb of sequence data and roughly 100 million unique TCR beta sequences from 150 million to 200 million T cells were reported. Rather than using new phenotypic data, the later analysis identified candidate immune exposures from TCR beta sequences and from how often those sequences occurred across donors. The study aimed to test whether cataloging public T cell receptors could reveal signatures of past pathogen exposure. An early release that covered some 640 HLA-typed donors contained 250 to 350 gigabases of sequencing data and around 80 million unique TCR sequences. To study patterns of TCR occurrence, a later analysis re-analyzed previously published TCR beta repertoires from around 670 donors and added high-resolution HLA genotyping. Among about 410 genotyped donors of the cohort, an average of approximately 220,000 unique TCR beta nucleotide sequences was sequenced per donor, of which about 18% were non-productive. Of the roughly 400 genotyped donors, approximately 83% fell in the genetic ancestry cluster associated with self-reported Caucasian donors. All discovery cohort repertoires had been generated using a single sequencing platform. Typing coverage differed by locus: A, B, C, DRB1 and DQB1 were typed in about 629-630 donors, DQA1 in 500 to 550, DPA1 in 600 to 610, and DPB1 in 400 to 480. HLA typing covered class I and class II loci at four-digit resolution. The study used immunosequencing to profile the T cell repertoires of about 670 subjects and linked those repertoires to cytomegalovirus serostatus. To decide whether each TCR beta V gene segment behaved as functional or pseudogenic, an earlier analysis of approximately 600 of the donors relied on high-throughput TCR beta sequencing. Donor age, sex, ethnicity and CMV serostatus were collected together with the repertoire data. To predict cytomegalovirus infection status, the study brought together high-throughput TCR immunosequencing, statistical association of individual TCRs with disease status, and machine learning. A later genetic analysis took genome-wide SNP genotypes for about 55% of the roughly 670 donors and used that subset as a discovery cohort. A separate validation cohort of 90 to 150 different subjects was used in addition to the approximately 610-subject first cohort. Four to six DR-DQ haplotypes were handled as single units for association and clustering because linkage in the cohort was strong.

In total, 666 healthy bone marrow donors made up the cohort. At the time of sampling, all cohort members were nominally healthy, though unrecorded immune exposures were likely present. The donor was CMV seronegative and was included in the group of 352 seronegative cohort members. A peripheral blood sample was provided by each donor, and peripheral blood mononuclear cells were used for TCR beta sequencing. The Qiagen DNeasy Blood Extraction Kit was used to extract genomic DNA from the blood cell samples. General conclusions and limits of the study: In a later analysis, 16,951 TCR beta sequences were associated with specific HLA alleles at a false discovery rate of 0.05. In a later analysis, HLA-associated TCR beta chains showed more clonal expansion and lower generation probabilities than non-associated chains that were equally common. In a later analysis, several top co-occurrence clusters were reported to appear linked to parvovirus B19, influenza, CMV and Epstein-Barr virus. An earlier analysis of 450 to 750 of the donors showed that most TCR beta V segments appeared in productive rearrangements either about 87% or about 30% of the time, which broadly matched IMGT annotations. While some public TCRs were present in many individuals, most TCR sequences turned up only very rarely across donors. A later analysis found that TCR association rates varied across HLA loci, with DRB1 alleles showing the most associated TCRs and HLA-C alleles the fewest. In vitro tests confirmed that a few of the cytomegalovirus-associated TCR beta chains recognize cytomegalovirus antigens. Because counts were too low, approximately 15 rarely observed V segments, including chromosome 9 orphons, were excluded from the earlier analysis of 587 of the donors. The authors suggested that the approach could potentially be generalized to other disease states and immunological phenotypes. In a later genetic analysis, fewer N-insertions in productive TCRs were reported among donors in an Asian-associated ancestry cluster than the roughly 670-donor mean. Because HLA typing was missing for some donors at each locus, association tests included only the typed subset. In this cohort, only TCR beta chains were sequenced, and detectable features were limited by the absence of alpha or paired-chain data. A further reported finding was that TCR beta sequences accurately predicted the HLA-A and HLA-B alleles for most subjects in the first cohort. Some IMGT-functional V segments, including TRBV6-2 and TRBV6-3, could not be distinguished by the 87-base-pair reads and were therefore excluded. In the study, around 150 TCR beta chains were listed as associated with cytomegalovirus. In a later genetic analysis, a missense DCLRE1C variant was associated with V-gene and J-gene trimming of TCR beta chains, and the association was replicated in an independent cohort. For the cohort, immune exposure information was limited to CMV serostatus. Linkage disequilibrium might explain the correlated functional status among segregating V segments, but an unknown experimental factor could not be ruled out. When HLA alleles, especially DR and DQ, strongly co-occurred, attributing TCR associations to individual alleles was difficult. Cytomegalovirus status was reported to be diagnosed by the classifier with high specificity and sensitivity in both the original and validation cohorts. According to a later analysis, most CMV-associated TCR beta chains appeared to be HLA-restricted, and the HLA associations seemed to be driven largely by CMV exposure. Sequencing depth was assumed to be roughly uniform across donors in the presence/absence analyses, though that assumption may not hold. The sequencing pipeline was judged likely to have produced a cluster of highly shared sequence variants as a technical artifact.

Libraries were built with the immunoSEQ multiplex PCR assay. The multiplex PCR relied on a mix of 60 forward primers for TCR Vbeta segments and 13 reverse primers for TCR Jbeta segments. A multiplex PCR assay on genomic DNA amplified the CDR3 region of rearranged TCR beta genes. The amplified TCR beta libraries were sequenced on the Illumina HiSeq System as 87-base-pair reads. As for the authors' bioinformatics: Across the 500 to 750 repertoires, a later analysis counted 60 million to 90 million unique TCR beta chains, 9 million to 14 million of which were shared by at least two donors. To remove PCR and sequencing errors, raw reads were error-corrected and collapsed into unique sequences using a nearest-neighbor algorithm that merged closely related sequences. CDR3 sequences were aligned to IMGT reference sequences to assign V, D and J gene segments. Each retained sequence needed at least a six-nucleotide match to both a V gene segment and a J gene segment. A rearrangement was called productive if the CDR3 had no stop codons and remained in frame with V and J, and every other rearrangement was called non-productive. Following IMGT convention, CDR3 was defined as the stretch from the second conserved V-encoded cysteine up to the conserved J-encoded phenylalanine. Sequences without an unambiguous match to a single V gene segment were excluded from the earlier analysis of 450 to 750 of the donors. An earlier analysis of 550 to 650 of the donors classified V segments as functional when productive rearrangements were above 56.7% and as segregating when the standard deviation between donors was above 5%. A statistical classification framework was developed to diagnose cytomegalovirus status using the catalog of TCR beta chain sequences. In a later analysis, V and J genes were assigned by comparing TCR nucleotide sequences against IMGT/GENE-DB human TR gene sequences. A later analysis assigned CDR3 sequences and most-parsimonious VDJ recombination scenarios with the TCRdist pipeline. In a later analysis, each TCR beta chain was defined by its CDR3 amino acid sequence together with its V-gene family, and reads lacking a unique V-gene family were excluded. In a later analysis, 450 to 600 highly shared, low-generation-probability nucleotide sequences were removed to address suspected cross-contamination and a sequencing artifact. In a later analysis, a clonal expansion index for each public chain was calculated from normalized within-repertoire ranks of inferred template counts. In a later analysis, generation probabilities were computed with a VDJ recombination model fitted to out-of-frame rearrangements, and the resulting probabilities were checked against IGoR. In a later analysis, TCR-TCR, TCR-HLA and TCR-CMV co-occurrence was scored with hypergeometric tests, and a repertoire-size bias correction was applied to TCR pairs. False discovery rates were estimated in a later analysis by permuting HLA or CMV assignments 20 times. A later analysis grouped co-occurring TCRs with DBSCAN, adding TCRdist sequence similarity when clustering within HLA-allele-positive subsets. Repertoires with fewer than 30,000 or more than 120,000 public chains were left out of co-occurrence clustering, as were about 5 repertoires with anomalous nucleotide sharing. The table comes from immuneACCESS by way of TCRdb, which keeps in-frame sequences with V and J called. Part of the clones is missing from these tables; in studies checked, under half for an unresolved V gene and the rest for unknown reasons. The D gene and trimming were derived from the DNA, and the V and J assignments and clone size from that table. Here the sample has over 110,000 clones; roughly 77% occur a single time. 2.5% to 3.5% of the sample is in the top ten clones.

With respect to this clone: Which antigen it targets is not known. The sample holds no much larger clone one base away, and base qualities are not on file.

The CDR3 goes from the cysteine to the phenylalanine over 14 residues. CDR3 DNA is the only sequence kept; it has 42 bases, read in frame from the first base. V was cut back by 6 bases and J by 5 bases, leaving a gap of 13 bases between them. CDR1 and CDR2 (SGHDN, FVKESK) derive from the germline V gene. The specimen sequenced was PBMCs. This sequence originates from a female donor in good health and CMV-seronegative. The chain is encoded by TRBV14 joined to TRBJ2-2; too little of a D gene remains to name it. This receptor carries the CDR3 CASRKQFETGELFF. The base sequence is TGTGCCAGCAGAAAACAGTTCGAAACCGGGGAGCTGTTTTTT. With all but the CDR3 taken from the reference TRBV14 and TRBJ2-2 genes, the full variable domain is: EAGVTQFPSHSVIEKGQTVTLRCDPISGHDNLYWYRRVMGKEIKFLLHFVKESKQDESGMPNNRFLAERTGGTYSTLKVQPAELEDSGVYFCASRKQFETGELFFGEGSRLTVL.